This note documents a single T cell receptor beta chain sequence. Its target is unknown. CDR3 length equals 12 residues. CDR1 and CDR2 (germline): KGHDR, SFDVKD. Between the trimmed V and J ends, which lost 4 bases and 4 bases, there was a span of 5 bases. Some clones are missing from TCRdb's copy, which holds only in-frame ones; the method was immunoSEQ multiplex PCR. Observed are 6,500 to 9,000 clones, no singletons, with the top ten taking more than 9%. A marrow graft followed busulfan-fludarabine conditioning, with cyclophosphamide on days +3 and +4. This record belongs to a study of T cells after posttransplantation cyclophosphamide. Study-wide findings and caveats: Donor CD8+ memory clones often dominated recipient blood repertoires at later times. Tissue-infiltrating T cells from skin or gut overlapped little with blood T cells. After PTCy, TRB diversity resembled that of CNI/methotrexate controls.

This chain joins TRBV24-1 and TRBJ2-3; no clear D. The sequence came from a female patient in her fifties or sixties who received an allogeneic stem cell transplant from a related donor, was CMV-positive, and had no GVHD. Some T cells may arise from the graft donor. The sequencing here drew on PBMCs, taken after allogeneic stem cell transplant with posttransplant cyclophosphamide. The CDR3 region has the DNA TGTGCCACCAGTGACTATTCAGATACGCAGTATTTT. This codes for CATSDYSDTQYF.